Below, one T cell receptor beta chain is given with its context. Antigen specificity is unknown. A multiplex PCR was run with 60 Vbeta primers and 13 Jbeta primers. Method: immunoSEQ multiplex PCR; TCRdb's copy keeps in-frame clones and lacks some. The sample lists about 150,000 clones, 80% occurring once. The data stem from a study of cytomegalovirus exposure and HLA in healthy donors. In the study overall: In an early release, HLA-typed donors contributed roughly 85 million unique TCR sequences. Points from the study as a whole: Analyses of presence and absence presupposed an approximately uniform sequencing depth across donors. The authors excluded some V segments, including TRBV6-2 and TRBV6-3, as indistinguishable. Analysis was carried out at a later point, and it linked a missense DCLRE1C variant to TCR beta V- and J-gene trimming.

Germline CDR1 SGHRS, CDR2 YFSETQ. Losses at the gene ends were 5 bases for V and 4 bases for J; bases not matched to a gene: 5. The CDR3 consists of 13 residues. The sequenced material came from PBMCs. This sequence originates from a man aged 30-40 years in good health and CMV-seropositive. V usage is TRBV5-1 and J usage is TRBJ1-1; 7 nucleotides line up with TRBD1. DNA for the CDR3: TGCGCCAGCAGGAGACAGGGAGGCACTGAAGCTTTCTTT. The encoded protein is CASRRQGGTEAFF.